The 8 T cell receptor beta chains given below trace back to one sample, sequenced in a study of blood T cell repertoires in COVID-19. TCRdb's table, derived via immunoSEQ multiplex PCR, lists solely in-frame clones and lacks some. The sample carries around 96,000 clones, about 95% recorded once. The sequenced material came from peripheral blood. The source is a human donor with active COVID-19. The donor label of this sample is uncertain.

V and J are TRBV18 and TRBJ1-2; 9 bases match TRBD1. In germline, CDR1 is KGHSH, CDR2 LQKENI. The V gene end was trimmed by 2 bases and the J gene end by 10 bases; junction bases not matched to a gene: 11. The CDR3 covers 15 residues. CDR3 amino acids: CASSPGLGQGNVYTF. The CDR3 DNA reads TGTGCCAGCTCACCAGGCCTAGGACAGGGGAATGTCTACACCTTC.

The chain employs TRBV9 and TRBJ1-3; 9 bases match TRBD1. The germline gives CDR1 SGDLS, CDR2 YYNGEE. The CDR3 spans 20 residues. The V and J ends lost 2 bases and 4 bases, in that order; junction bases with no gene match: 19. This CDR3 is CASSVSSGTGFTYLGNTIYF. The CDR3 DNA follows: TGTGCCAGCAGCGTCTCCTCCGGGACAGGGTTCACTTACTTAGGAAACACCATATATTTT.

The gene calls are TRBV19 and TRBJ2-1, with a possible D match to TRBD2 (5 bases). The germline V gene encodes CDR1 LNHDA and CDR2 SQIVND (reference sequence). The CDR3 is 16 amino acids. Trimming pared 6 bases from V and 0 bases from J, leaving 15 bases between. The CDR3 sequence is CASRRKEARSYNEQFF. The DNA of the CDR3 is TGTGCCAGTAGGAGAAAGGAGGCGCGCTCCTACAATGAGCAGTTCTTC.

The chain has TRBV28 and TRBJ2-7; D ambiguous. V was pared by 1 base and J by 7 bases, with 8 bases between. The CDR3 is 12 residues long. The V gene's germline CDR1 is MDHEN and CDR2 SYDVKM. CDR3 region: CASSLFMSEQYF. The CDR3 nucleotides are TGTGCCAGCAGTTTATTTATGAGTGAGCAGTACTTC.

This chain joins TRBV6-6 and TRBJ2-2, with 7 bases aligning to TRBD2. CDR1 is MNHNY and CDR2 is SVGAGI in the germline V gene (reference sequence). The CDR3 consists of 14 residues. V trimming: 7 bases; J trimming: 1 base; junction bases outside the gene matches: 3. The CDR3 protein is CASKGGGNTGELFF. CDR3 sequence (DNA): TGTGCCAGCAAAGGCGGGGGGAACACCGGGGAGCTGTTTTTT.

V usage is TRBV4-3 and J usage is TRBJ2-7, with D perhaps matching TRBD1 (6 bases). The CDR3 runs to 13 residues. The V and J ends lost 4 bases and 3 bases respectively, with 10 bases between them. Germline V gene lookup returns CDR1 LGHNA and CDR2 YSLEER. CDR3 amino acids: CASSRDINYEQYF. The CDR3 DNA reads TGCGCCAGCAGCCGGGACATCAACTACGAGCAGTACTTC.

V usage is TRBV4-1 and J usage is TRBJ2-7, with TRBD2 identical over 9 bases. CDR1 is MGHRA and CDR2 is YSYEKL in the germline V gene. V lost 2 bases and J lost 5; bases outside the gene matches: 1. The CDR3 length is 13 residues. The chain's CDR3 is CASSQRLADEQYF. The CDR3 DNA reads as TGCGCCAGCAGCCAAAGACTAGCGGACGAGCAGTACTTC.

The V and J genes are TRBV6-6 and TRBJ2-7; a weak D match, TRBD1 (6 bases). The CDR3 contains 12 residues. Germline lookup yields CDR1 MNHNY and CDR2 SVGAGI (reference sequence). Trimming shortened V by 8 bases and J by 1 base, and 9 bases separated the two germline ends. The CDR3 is CASRGQSYEQYF. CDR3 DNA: TGTGCCAGCCGAGGACAGTCCTACGAGCAGTACTTC.